The clone carrying this T cell receptor (beta chain) was recorded many times. The read ends 3 residues early relative to the CDR3; the germline J gene fills the gap. This entry belongs to a study of T cell clonality in common variable immunodeficiency. CVID and control samples used equivalent genomic DNA input. Assay: immunoSEQ multiplex PCR; the TCRdb copy retains only in-frame clones and omits some. The table lists 40,000 to 45,000 clones, with no singletons. Most patients and controls had Caucasian heritage. Heparinized whole blood, 5 to 8 ml, came from each donor. The CDR3 length is 14 residues. Germline values: CDR1 SGHRS, CDR2 YFSETQ. Trimming took 4 bases from V and 2 from J, leaving 12 bases between them.

Source material: peripheral blood mononuclear cells. The chain uses TRBV5-1 and TRBJ1-2, with D hard to call. The sequence derives from a person aged 18 to 69 in good health. The part of the CDR3 DNA that was read is TGCGCCAGCAGCCACCGAACCACAAACTATGGC. This gives the protein CASSHRTTNYG. In full, the CDR3 reads CASSHRTTNYGYTF.